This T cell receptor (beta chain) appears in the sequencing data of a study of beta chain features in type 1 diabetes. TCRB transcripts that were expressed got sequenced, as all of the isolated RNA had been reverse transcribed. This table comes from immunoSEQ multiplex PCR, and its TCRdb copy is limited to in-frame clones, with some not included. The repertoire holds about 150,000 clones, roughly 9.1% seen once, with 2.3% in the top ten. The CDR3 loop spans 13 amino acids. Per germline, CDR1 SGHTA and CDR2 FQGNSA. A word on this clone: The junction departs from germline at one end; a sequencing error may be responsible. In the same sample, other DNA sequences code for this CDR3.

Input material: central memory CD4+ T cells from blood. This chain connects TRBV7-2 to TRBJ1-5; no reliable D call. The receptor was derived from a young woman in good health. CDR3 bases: TGCGCCAGCAGCCAAGATCGCAGTCAGCCCCAGCATTTT. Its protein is CASSQDRSQPQHF.